These T cell receptor beta chains were read from a single sample in a study of early T cells in non-severe SARS-CoV-2 infection. In TCRdb, the 5' RACE reads were re-called with MiXCR into one record per CDR3 protein. The sample comprises roughly 34,000 distinct CDR3 sequences, under 5.5% of which are singletons, and approximately 8.5% rests with the top ten. Material for sequencing was whole blood. These receptors came from an adult who was a healthcare worker with PCR-confirmed SARS-CoV-2 infection or an uninfected control (not recorded which). CDR3s include the opening cysteine and the closing phenylalanine or tryptophan. D genes are given only for firm matches. Some rows have no size entry. The others give once, few or many, or a class for an expanded clone.

v_call: TRBV20-1
j_call: TRBJ2-2
d_call: .
clone_size: few
cdr3_aa: CSASGERNTGELFF
cdr3_nt: TGCAGTGCTAGTGGCGAGAGGAACACCGGGGAGCTGTTTTTT

v_call: TRBV18
j_call: TRBJ1-6
d_call: .
clone_size: many
cdr3_aa: CASSPNRESPLHF
cdr3_nt: TGTGCCAGCTCACCGAACAGGGAATCACCCCTCCACTTT

v_call: TRBV3-1
j_call: TRBJ2-7
d_call: TRBD1
clone_size: many
cdr3_aa: CASSPRDREGEQYF
cdr3_nt: TGTGCCAGCAGCCCCCGGGACAGGGAGGGCGAGCAGTACTTC

v_call: TRBV7-2
j_call: TRBJ1-6
d_call: .
clone_size: few
cdr3_aa: CASSKSADGTNSPLHF
cdr3_nt: TGTGCCAGCAGCAAGTCGGCGGACGGAACTAATTCACCCCTCCATTTT

v_call: TRBV7-8
j_call: TRBJ1-2
d_call: .
clone_size: .
cdr3_aa: CASSLVQGAGGYTF
cdr3_nt: TGTGCCAGCAGCTTAGTACAGGGCGCTGGCGGCTACACCTTC

v_call: TRBV28
j_call: TRBJ1-6
d_call: .
clone_size: medium-sized
cdr3_aa: CASHRGRYNSPLHF
cdr3_nt: TGTGCCAGCCATCGGGGACGATATAATTCACCCCTCCACTTT

v_call: TRBV7-2
j_call: TRBJ2-5
d_call: .
clone_size: .
cdr3_aa: CASREGARETQYF
cdr3_nt: TGTGCCAGCAGGGAGGGGGCGAGAGAGACCCAGTACTTC

v_call: TRBV7-9
j_call: TRBJ2-5
d_call: .
clone_size: many
cdr3_aa: CASSLVGSHQETQYF
cdr3_nt: TGTGCCAGCAGCTTAGTTGGCAGTCACCAAGAGACCCAGTACTTC

v_call: TRBV6-6
j_call: TRBJ2-7
d_call: TRBD1
clone_size: many
cdr3_aa: CASSDPGQSSYEQYF
cdr3_nt: TGTGCCAGCAGTGACCCGGGACAGAGCTCCTACGAGCAGTACTTC

v_call: TRBV5-1
j_call: TRBJ2-1
d_call: TRBD1
clone_size: many
cdr3_aa: CASSLDRGDSEQFF
cdr3_nt: TGCGCCAGCAGCTTGGACAGGGGGGACAGTGAGCAGTTCTTC

v_call: TRBV20-1
j_call: TRBJ2-3
d_call: TRBD2
clone_size: many
cdr3_aa: CSARTAGGRADTQYF
cdr3_nt: TGCAGTGCTAGAACAGCGGGGGGGCGGGCAGATACGCAGTATTTT

v_call: TRBV21-1
j_call: TRBJ2-5
d_call: .
clone_size: few
cdr3_aa: CASSNEGGSGVQETQYF
cdr3_nt: TGTGCCAGCAGCAACGAGGGTGGTAGCGGGGTCCAAGAGACCCAGTACTTC

v_call: TRBV11-3
j_call: TRBJ2-1
d_call: .
clone_size: many
cdr3_aa: CASSTQRSEQFF
cdr3_nt: TGTGCCAGCAGCACACAGAGGAGTGAGCAGTTCTTC

v_call: TRBV6-5
j_call: TRBJ1-2
d_call: .
clone_size: few
cdr3_aa: CASSYSFARVGDYGYTF
cdr3_nt: TGTGCCAGCAGTTACTCATTTGCCCGGGTAGGAGACTATGGCTACACCTTC

v_call: TRBV3-1
j_call: TRBJ1-5
d_call: TRBD1
clone_size: many
cdr3_aa: CASSHSGQGGFQPQHF
cdr3_nt: TGTGCCAGCAGCCACTCTGGACAGGGGGGATTTCAGCCCCAGCATTTT

v_call: TRBV9
j_call: TRBJ1-1
d_call: .
clone_size: many
cdr3_aa: CASSVGLGVNTEAFF
cdr3_nt: TGTGCCAGCAGCGTAGGTTTGGGGGTGAACACTGAAGCTTTCTTT

v_call: TRBV6-6
j_call: TRBJ1-2
d_call: TRBD1
clone_size: many
cdr3_aa: CASSYGDSYGYTF
cdr3_nt: TGTGCCAGCAGTTACGGGGACAGCTATGGCTACACCTTC

v_call: TRBV12-3/TRBV12-4
j_call: TRBJ1-3
d_call: .
clone_size: .
cdr3_aa: CASRTTARGISGNTIYF
cdr3_nt: TGTGCCAGCAGGACGACCGCGCGAGGTATCTCTGGAAACACCATATATTTT

v_call: TRBV30
j_call: TRBJ1-3
d_call: TRBD1
clone_size: many
cdr3_aa: CAWSTGQGSNTIYF
cdr3_nt: TGTGCCTGGAGTACGGGACAGGGGTCAAACACCATATATTTT

v_call: TRBV2
j_call: TRBJ1-5
d_call: TRBD1
clone_size: .
cdr3_aa: CASSSGQGNQPQHF
cdr3_nt: TGTGCCAGCAGCTCGGGACAGGGCAATCAGCCCCAGCATTTT

v_call: TRBV28
j_call: TRBJ2-1
d_call: .
clone_size: few
cdr3_aa: CAGRRDTAHNEQFF
cdr3_nt: TGTGCCGGCCGCCGGGACACGGCCCACAATGAGCAGTTCTTC

v_call: TRBV6-1
j_call: TRBJ2-7
d_call: TRBD1
clone_size: many
cdr3_aa: CASSATGLSYEQYF
cdr3_nt: TGTGCCAGCAGTGCGACAGGGTTGTCCTACGAGCAGTACTTC

v_call: TRBV6-2/TRBV6-3
j_call: TRBJ2-3
d_call: .
clone_size: many
cdr3_aa: CASSYRGYDTQYF
cdr3_nt: TGTGCCAGCAGTTACAGGGGGTATGATACGCAGTATTTT

v_call: TRBV20-1
j_call: TRBJ2-1
d_call: .
clone_size: few
cdr3_aa: CSANGDNEQFF
cdr3_nt: TGCAGTGCTAATGGGGACAATGAGCAGTTCTTC

v_call: TRBV25-1
j_call: TRBJ2-5
d_call: TRBD2
clone_size: .
cdr3_aa: CASSLGLAGYQETQYF
cdr3_nt: TGTGCCAGCAGTTTAGGACTAGCGGGGTACCAAGAGACCCAGTACTTC

v_call: TRBV28
j_call: TRBJ2-5
d_call: .
clone_size: many
cdr3_aa: CATGTIETQYF
cdr3_nt: TGTGCCACTGGAACGATAGAGACCCAGTACTTC

v_call: TRBV2
j_call: TRBJ2-2
d_call: .
clone_size: many
cdr3_aa: CASSETPGGTGELFF
cdr3_nt: TGTGCCAGCAGTGAAACCCCGGGTGGGACCGGGGAGCTGTTTTTT

v_call: TRBV2
j_call: TRBJ1-5
d_call: .
clone_size: few
cdr3_aa: CASSGTRDQPQHF
cdr3_nt: TGTGCCAGCAGTGGGACACGGGATCAGCCCCAGCATTTT

v_call: TRBV10-1
j_call: TRBJ2-3
d_call: .
clone_size: many
cdr3_aa: CASSEPTGTDTQYF
cdr3_nt: TGCGCCAGCAGTGAGCCAACAGGCACAGATACGCAGTATTTT

v_call: TRBV28
j_call: TRBJ1-6
d_call: TRBD1
clone_size: many
cdr3_aa: CASSPSGTGSSYNSPLHF
cdr3_nt: TGTGCCAGCAGCCCCTCCGGGACAGGGAGCTCCTATAATTCACCCCTCCACTTT

v_call: TRBV12-3/TRBV12-4
j_call: TRBJ1-2
d_call: TRBD1
clone_size: many
cdr3_aa: CASSQTGGDYGYTF
cdr3_nt: TGTGCCAGCAGCCAGACAGGGGGTGACTATGGCTACACCTTC

v_call: TRBV3-1
j_call: TRBJ2-1
d_call: TRBD1
clone_size: few
cdr3_aa: CASSGRDRAIDEQFF
cdr3_nt: TGTGCCAGCAGCGGCCGGGACAGGGCAATCGATGAGCAGTTCTTC

v_call: TRBV27
j_call: TRBJ2-1
d_call: TRBD1
clone_size: many
cdr3_aa: CASSLLGQGNEQFF
cdr3_nt: TGTGCCAGCAGTTTATTGGGACAGGGCAATGAGCAGTTCTTC

v_call: TRBV7-8
j_call: TRBJ2-2
d_call: TRBD1
clone_size: .
cdr3_aa: CASSLVRPGGTGELFF
cdr3_nt: TGTGCCAGCAGCTTAGTACGGCCAGGGGGCACCGGGGAGCTGTTTTTT

v_call: TRBV28
j_call: TRBJ1-1
d_call: TRBD1
clone_size: few
cdr3_aa: CASSPWDRGTEAFF
cdr3_nt: TGTGCCAGCAGCCCTTGGGACAGGGGTACTGAAGCTTTCTTT

v_call: TRBV5-1
j_call: TRBJ2-1
d_call: .
clone_size: .
cdr3_aa: CASSLDGGTYNEQFF
cdr3_nt: TGCGCCAGCAGCTTGGACGGGGGAACCTACAATGAGCAGTTCTTC

v_call: TRBV11-1
j_call: TRBJ1-1
d_call: TRBD1
clone_size: .
cdr3_aa: CASSHTSRGLNTEAFF
cdr3_nt: TGTGCCAGCAGCCATACAAGCAGGGGGTTGAACACTGAAGCTTTCTTT

v_call: TRBV7-2
j_call: TRBJ2-1
d_call: .
clone_size: many
cdr3_aa: CASSFAGSSYNEQFF
cdr3_nt: TGTGCCAGCAGCTTTGCCGGGAGCTCCTACAATGAGCAGTTCTTC

v_call: TRBV7-8
j_call: TRBJ1-2
d_call: TRBD1
clone_size: many
cdr3_aa: CASSLIGGYYGYTF
cdr3_nt: TGTGCCAGCAGCTTAATAGGGGGCTACTATGGCTACACCTTC

v_call: TRBV7-6
j_call: TRBJ1-6
d_call: TRBD1
clone_size: .
cdr3_aa: CASSRQGINTPLHF
cdr3_nt: TGTGCCAGCAGCCGACAGGGTATTAACACACCCCTCCACTTT

v_call: TRBV6-1
j_call: TRBJ2-5
d_call: .
clone_size: many
cdr3_aa: CASSGTAETQYF
cdr3_nt: TGTGCCAGCAGTGGGACAGCAGAGACCCAGTACTTC

v_call: TRBV10-3
j_call: TRBJ2-7
d_call: .
clone_size: .
cdr3_aa: CAIMAGAFVYEQYF
cdr3_nt: TGTGCCATCATGGCAGGCGCCTTCGTCTACGAGCAGTACTTC